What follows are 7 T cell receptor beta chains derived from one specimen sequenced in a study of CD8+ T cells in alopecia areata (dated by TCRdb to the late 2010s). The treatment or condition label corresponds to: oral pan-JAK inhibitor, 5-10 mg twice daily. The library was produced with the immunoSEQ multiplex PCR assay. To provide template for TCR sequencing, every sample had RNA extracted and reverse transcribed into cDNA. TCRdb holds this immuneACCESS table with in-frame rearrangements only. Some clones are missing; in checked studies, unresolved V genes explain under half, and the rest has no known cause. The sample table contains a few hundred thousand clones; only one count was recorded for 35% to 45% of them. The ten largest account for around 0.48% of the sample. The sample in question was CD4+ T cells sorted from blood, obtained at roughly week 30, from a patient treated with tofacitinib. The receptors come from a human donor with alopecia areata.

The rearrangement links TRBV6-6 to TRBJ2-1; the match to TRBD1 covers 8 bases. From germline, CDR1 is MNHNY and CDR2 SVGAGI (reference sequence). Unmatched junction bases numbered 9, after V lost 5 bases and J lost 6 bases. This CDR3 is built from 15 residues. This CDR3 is CASSLRGRKGNEQFF. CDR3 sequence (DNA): TGTGCCAGCAGTCTCAGGGGGCGGAAGGGCAATGAGCAGTTCTTC.

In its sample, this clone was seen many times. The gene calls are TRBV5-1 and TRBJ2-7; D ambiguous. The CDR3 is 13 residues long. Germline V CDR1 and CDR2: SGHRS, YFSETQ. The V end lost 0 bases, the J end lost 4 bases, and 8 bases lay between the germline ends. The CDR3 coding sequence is TGCGCCAGCAGCTTGGGGAACTCTTACGAGCAGTACTTC. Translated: CASSLGNSYEQYF.

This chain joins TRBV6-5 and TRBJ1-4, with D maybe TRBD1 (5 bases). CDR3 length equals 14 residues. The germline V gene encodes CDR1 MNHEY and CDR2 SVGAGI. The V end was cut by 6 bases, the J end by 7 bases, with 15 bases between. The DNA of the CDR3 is TGTGCCAGCAGCCCCCGGGGCCGGGGTGAAAAACTGTTTTTT. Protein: CASSPRGRGEKLFF.

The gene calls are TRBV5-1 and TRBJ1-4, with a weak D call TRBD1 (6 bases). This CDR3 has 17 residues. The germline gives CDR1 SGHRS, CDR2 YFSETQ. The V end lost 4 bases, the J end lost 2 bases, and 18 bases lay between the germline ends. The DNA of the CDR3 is TGCGCCAGCAGCCCTTCACAGGGATTAACTACTAATGAAAAACTGTTTTTT. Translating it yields CASSPSQGLTTNEKLFF.

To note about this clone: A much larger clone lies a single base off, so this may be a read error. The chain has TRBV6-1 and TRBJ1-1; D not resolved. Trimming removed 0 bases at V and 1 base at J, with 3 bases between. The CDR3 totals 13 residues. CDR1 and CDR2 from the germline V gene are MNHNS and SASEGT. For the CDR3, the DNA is TGTGCCAGCAGTGAAGCGAGGAACACTGAAGCTTTCTTT. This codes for CASSEARNTEAFF.

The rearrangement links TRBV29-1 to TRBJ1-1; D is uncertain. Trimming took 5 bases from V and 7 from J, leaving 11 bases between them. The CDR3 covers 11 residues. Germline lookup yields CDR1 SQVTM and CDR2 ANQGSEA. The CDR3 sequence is CSVTLQIEAFF. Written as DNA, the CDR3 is TGCAGCGTTACTCTCCAGATTGAAGCTTTCTTT.

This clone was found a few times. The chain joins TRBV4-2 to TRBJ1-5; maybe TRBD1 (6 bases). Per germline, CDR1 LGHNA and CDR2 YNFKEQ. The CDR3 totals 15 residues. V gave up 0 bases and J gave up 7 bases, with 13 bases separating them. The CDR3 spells CASSQDSGARQPQHF. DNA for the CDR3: TGTGCCAGCAGCCAAGATTCGGGGGCACGACAGCCCCAGCATTTT.